Shown below are 13 T cell receptor beta chains from a single sample sequenced in a study of early T cells in non-severe SARS-CoV-2 infection. TCRdb processed the 5' RACE reads anew with MiXCR; each CDR3 protein has one entry. The table records tens of thousands of distinct CDR3 sequences, over 5% of them present only once. The sample comprised whole blood. The receptors originated from an adult who was a healthcare worker with PCR-confirmed SARS-CoV-2 infection or an uninfected control (not recorded which).

This clonotype has a count of ten or more. The chain employs TRBV3-1 and TRBJ2-3; 13 bases line up with TRBD2. With 5 bases clipped from V and 1 base from J, the junction kept 3 bases outside the gene matches. The CDR3 length is 16 residues. In germline, CDR1 is LGHDT, CDR2 YNNKEL (reference sequence). The CDR3 region is CASSLGLAGRTDTQYF. The CDR3 bases are TGTGCCAGCAGCTTGGGACTAGCGGGACGCACAGATACGCAGTATTTT.

This clonotype was observed many times. The gene calls are TRBV20-1 and TRBJ2-7; D remains unclear. V was shortened by 6 bases and J by 1 base, with 13 bases between the two germline ends. Germline V gives CDR1 DFQATT, CDR2 SNEGSKA (reference sequence). The CDR3 length is 13 residues. The DNA of the CDR3 is TGCAGTGCGGAGACGGACCTTTCCTACGAGCAGTACTTC. Translation: CSAETDLSYEQYF.

This clonotype was seen only a few times. CDR3: CASSARGTDTEAFF. The CDR3 DNA reads as TGTGCCAGCAGCGCCCGTGGGACAGACACTGAAGCTTTCTTT. The rearrangement uses TRBV7-9 and TRBJ1-1; 7 bases agree with TRBD1. J lost 3 bases, V lost 5 bases, and 6 bases had no gene match. Germline V gives CDR1 SEHNR, CDR2 FQNEAQ (reference sequence). CDR3 length equals 14 residues.

This clonotype turned up a few times. The CDR3 region has the DNA TGTGCCAGCACCGCCCCCTCCGGGGTCACGTTAAGGGAGCAGTACTTC. Residues: CASTAPSGVTLREQYF. The rearrangement links TRBV2 to TRBJ2-7, with D perhaps matching TRBD2 (5 bases). CDR1 is SNHLY, CDR2 FYNNEI, per germline. The CDR3 spans 16 residues. Trimming took 7 bases from V and 7 from J, leaving 26 bases between them.

This clonotype was seen repeatedly, ten times or more. The gene calls are TRBV6-4 and TRBJ1-1; no definite D call. The CDR3 covers 13 residues. The ends were cut back, 4 bases at V and 4 bases at J, with 10 bases in the middle. In germline, CDR1 is MRHNA, CDR2 SNTAGT. The CDR3 reads CASSVGWATEAFF. CDR3 coding DNA: TGTGCCAGCAGTGTTGGGTGGGCCACTGAAGCTTTCTTT.

Ten or more counts support this clonotype. The chain joins TRBV5-1 to TRBJ2-1; 8 nucleotides line up with TRBD1. The V segment lost 4 bases and the J segment 9 bases; nucleotides outside the gene matches: 12. There are 15 residues in the CDR3. Looked up from germline, CDR1 is SGHRS and CDR2 is YFSETQ. Here the CDR3 DNA reads TGCGCCAGCAGCGCGTGGGACAGGTCCCCCCGTGAGCAGTTCTTC. It is translated as CASSAWDRSPREQFF.

This clonotype was recorded at least ten times. The J gene is TRBJ1-1, the V gene TRBV7-9; D unresolved. Trimming removed 5 bases from V and 6 bases from J, with 16 bases in between. Germline CDR1 reads SEHNR; CDR2 reads FQNEAQ (reference sequence). CDR3 length equals 14 residues. The chain's CDR3 is CASSPSAPGAEAFF. CDR3 sequence (DNA): TGTGCCAGCAGCCCATCAGCACCAGGCGCTGAAGCTTTCTTT.

The sample holds a few counts of this clonotype. The J gene is TRBJ1-4, the V gene TRBV12-3 or TRBV12-4; 7 nucleotides align to TRBD1. V shed 6 bases and J 3 bases; nucleotides not matched to a gene: 4. This CDR3 spans 14 amino acids. The CDR3 DNA sequence: TGTGCCAGCAGGACCGGGACAGCTAATGAAAAACTGTTTTTT. This translates into CASRTGTANEKLFF.

DNA for the CDR3: TGCAGTGCTAGTCAGACAGTTGAGCAGTTCTTC. Protein: CSASQTVEQFF. The chain recombines TRBV20-1 with TRBJ2-1; tentatively, D is TRBD1 (5 bases). Per germline, CDR1 DFQATT and CDR2 SNEGSKA (reference sequence). V gave up 3 bases and J gave up 9 bases, with 9 bases separating them. The CDR3 has 11 amino acids.

In this sample, this clonotype is medium-sized. The J gene is TRBJ2-7, the V gene TRBV28; D is possibly TRBD1 (6 bases). The V gene lost 3 bases and the J gene lost 4 bases, with 10 bases spanning the gap. The CDR3 spans 13 residues. Germline lookup yields CDR1 MDHEN and CDR2 SYDVKM. CDR3 bases: TGTGCCAGCAGTTTGGGTCAGGGGTACGAGCAGTACTTC. Its translation is CASSLGQGYEQYF.

This clonotype is medium-sized within its sample. The chain combines TRBV11-3 with TRBJ2-1; 8 bases fit TRBD2. CDR1 is SGHNT, CDR2 YENEEA, per germline. The CDR3 contains 14 residues. With V trimmed by 8 bases and J by 4 bases, 7 bases remained unmatched. The CDR3 DNA follows: TGTGCCAGCCAAGCCAAGCGGGGGTACAATGAGCAGTTCTTC. Protein product: CASQAKRGYNEQFF.

In its sample, this clonotype was seen many times. This chain joins TRBV4-2 and TRBJ2-4, with D maybe TRBD1 (5 bases). CDR1 and CDR2 from the germline V gene are LGHNA and YNFKEQ. CDR3 length: 16 residues. Trimming took off 0 bases at V and 8 bases at J, with 17 bases between the two ends. CDR3 DNA sequence: TGTGCCAGCAGCCAAGATTCGAGGACAATCACGGACATTCAGTACTTC. Translation: CASSQDSRTITDIQYF.

This chain joins TRBV7-3 and TRBJ2-3, with 9 bases that match TRBD1. In germline, CDR1 is SGHTA, CDR2 FQGTGA. The CDR3 spans 16 residues. The ends lost 1 base at V and 5 bases at J; junction bases unmatched: 7. CDR3 protein: CASSLRLQGAGDTQYF. The CDR3 DNA reads as TGTGCCAGCAGCTTAAGGCTACAGGGGGCGGGAGATACGCAGTATTTT.